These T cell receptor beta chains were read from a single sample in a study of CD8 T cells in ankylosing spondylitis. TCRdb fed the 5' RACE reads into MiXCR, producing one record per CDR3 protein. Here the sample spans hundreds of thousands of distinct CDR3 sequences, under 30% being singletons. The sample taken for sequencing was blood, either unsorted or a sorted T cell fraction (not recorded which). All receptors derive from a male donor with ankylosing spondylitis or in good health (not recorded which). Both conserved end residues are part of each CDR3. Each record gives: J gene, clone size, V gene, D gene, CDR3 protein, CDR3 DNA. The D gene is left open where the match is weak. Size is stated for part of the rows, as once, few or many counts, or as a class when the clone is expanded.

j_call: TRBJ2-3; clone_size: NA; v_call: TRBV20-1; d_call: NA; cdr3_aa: CSAPRHYPTDTQYF; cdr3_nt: TGCAGTGCACCTCGACACTATCCCACAGATACGCAGTATTTT
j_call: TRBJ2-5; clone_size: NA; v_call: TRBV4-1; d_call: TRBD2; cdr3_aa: CASSQVLAGGQETQYF; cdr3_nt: TGCGCCAGCAGCCAAGTTCTAGCGGGAGGGCAGGAGACCCAGTACTTC
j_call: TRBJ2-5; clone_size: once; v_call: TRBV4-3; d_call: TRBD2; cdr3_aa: CASSPGTSGSPKTQYF; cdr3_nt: TGCGCCAGCAGCCCAGGGACGAGCGGGAGCCCCAAGACCCAGTACTTC
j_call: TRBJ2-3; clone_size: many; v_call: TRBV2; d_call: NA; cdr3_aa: CASGAAGDTQYF; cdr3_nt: TGTGCCAGCGGAGCCGCGGGAGATACGCAGTATTTT
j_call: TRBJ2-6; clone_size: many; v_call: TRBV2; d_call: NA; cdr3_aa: CASSGSIPGANVLTF; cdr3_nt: TGTGCCAGCAGTGGCAGTATCCCTGGGGCCAACGTCCTGACTTTC
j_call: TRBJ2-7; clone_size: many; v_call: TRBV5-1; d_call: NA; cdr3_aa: CASSLDGQSYEQYF; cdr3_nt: TGCGCCAGCAGCTTGGACGGACAGAGCTACGAGCAGTACTTC
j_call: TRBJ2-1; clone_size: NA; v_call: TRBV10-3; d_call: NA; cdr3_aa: CAISGRGAEILNEQFF; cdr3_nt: TGTGCCATCAGTGGGCGTGGAGCGGAGATCCTCAATGAGCAGTTCTTC
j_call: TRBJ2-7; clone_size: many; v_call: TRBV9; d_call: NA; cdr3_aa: CASSVDLVIYEQYF; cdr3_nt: TGTGCCAGCAGCGTAGACCTAGTCATCTACGAGCAGTACTTC
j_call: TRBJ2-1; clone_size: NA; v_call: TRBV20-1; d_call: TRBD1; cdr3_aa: CSAINRGTGLNEQFF; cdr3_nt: TGCAGTGCTATAAATCGCGGGACAGGGCTAAATGAGCAGTTCTTC
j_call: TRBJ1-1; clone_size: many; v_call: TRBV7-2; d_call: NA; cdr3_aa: CASSLGGPYAVEAFF; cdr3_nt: TGTGCCAGCAGCTTAGGGGGCCCATATGCCGTTGAAGCTTTCTTT
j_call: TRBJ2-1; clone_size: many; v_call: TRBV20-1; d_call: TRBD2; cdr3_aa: CSARYGTSAYNEQFF; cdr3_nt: TGCAGTGCTAGGTACGGGACTAGCGCTTACAATGAGCAGTTCTTC
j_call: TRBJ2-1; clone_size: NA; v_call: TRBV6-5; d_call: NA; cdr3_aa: CANSGPYNEQFF; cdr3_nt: TGTGCCAACTCGGGACCTTACAATGAGCAGTTCTTC
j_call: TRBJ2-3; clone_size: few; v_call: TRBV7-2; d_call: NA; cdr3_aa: CASRSRKLGVTDTQYF; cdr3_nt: TGTGCCAGCAGATCACGCAAACTGGGAGTCACAGATACGCAGTATTTT
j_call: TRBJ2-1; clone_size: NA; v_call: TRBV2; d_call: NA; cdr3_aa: CASSVVEQFF; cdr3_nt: TGTGCCAGCAGTGTGGTTGAGCAGTTCTTC
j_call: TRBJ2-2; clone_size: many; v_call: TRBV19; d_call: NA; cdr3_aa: CASSIGTGIPGELFF; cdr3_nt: TGTGCCAGTAGTATAGGAACAGGGATCCCCGGGGAGCTGTTTTTT
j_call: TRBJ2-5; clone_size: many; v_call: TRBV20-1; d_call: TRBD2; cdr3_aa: CSARDWRESAQETQYF; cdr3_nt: TGCAGTGCTAGAGATTGGCGGGAGAGCGCACAAGAGACCCAGTACTTC
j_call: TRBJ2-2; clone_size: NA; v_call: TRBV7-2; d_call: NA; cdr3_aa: CASSFQRLTGELFF; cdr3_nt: TGTGCCAGCAGCTTCCAGCGTCTCACCGGGGAGCTGTTTTTT
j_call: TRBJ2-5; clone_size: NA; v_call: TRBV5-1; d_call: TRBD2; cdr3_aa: CASSKVAGDQTQYF; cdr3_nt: TGCGCCAGCAGCAAGGTAGCGGGAGACCAGACCCAGTACTTC
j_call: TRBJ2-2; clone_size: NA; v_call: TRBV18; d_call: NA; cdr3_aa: CASSMNPLAGELFF; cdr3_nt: TGTGCCAGCTCTATGAACCCCCTTGCCGGGGAGCTGTTTTTT
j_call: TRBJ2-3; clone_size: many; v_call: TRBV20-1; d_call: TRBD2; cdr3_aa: CSASSGLAGAGTDTQYF; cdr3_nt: TGCAGTGCTAGCTCCGGACTAGCGGGAGCGGGCACAGATACGCAGTATTTT
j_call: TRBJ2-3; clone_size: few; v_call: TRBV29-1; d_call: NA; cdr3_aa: CSVGLLGSSTDTQYF; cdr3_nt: TGCAGCGTGGGGCTTCTTGGATCTAGCACAGATACGCAGTATTTT
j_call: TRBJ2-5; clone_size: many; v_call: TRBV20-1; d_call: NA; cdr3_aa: CSARDPSQETQYF; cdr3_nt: TGCAGTGCTAGAGATCCCAGCCAAGAGACCCAGTACTTC
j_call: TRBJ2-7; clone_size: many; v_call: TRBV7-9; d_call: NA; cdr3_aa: CASSSPGGSGKYEQYF; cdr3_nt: TGTGCCAGCAGCTCACCAGGGGGGAGCGGGAAATACGAGCAGTACTTC
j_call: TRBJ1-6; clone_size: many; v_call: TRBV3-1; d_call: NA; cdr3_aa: CASSQVATANSPLHF; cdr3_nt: TGTGCCAGCAGCCAAGTAGCGACGGCTAATTCACCCCTCCACTTT
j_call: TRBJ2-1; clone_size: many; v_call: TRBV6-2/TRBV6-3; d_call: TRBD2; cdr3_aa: CASSYSGLAGVFNEQFF; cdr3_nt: TGTGCCAGCAGTTACTCCGGACTAGCGGGAGTCTTTAATGAGCAGTTCTTC
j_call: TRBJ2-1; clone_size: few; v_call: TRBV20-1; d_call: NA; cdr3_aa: CSASQRAWWDNEQFF; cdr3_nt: TGCAGTGCTAGTCAGAGGGCTTGGTGGGACAATGAGCAGTTCTTC
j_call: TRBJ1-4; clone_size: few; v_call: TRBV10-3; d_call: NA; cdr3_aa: CAISESGGSNEKLFF; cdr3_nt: TGTGCCATCAGTGAGTCGGGGGGCTCTAATGAAAAACTGTTTTTT
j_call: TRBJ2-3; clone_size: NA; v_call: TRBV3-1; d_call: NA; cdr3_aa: CASCQGQGGQDTQYF; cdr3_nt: TGTGCCAGCTGCCAAGGCCAGGGCGGACAGGATACGCAGTATTTT
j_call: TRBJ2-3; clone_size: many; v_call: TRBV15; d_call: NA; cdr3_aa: CATSREGRGTSTDTQYF; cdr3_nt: TGTGCCACCAGCAGAGAGGGGAGGGGGACCTCCACAGATACGCAGTATTTT
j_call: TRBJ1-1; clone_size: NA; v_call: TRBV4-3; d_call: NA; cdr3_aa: CASSQVGRRTEAFF; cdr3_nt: TGCGCCAGCAGCCAAGTTGGGCGACGGACTGAAGCTTTCTTT
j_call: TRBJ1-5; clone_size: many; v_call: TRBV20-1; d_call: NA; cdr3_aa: CSAYETGRGNQPQHF; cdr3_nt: TGCAGTGCTTACGAGACAGGCAGGGGAAATCAGCCCCAGCATTTT
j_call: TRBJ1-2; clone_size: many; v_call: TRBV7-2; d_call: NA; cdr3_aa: CASSLEEGGGYTF; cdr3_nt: TGTGCCAGCAGCCTCGAGGAGGGGGGTGGCTACACCTTC
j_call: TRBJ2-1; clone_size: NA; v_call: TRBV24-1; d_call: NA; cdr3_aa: CATSDIQLTGNEQFF; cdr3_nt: TGTGCCACCAGTGATATTCAACTGACAGGCAATGAGCAGTTCTTC
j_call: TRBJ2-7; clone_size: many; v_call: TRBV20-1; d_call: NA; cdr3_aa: CSALGQGGQRLYEQYF; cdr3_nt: TGCAGTGCTTTGGGACAAGGGGGACAACGACTTTACGAGCAGTACTTC
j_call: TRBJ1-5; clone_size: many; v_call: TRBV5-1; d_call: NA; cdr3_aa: CASSLGPASNQPQHF; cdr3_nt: TGCGCCAGCAGCTTGGGACCAGCAAGCAATCAGCCCCAGCATTTT
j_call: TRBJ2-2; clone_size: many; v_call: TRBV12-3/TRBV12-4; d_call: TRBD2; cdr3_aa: CAGTSGIDTGELFF; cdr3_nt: TGTGCCGGAACTAGCGGGATCGACACCGGGGAGCTGTTTTTT
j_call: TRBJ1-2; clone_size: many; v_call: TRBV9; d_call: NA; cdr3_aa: CASSVAGGYYGYTF; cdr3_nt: TGTGCCAGCAGCGTAGCTGGGGGTTACTATGGCTACACCTTC
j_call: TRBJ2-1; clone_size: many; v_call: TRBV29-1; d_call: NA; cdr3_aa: CSGGEINEQFF; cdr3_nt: TGCAGCGGGGGGGAAATCAATGAGCAGTTCTTC
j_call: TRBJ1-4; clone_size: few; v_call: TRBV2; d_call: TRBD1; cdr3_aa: CASTRQGTNEKLFF; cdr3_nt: TGTGCCAGCACCAGACAGGGAACTAATGAAAAACTGTTTTTT
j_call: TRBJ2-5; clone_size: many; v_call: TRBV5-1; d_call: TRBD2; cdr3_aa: CASSLTSGEETQYF; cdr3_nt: TGCGCCAGCAGCTTAACTAGCGGGGAAGAGACCCAGTACTTC
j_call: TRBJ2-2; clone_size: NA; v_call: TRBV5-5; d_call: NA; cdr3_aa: CASSFGQPNTGELFF; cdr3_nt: TGTGCCAGCAGCTTTGGACAACCGAACACCGGGGAGCTGTTTTTT
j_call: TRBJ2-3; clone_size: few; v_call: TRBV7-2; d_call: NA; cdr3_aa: CASSPSRDTQYF; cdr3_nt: TGTGCCAGCAGCCCATCGAGGGATACGCAGTATTTT
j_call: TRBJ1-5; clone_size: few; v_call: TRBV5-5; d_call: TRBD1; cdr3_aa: CASSFGDSSNQPQHF; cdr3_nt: TGTGCCAGCAGCTTTGGGGACAGCAGCAATCAGCCCCAGCATTTT
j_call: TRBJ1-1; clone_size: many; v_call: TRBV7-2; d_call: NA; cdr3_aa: CASSLAVRMNTEAFF; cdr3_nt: TGTGCCAGCAGCTTAGCAGTCAGGATGAACACTGAAGCTTTCTTT
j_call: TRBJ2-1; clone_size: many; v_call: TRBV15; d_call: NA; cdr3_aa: CATSRDRLPQFF; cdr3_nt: TGTGCCACCAGCAGAGATAGACTGCCTCAGTTCTTC
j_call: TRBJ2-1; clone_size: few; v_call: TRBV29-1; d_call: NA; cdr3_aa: CSAGLRISSYNEQFF; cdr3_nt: TGCAGCGCTGGACTTCGTATAAGCTCCTACAATGAGCAGTTCTTC
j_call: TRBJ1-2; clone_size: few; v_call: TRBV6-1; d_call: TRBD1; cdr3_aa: CASSPTGDGYGYTF; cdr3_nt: TGTGCCAGCAGTCCTACAGGGGACGGGTATGGCTACACCTTC
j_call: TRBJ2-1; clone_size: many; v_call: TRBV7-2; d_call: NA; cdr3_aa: CASSPHRGVEQFF; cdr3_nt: TGTGCCAGCAGCCCCCACCGGGGAGTTGAGCAGTTCTTC
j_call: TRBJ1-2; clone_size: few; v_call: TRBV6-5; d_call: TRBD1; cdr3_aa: CASSYSRTGIYGYTF; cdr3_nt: TGTGCCAGCAGTTACTCAAGGACAGGGATCTATGGCTACACCTTC
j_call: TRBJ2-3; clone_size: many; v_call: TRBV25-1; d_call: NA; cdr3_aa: CASSEYRGADTQYF; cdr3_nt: TGTGCCAGCAGTGAATACCGTGGGGCAGATACGCAGTATTTT
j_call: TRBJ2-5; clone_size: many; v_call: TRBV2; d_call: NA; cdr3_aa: CASILDGWETQYF; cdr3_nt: TGTGCCAGCATCCTGGACGGCTGGGAGACCCAGTACTTC
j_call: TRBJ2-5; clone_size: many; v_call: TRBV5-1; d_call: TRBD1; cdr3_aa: CASSRTGDRTETQYF; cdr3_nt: TGCGCCAGCAGTCGTACGGGGGACAGGACAGAGACCCAGTACTTC
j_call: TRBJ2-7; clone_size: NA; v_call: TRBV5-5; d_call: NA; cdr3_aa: CASSFKTNEQYF; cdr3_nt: TGTGCCAGCAGCTTCAAAACAAACGAGCAGTACTTC
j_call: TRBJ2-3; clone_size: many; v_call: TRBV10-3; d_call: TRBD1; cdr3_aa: CAIKETGGSDTQYF; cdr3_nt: TGTGCCATCAAGGAGACAGGGGGGTCAGATACGCAGTATTTT
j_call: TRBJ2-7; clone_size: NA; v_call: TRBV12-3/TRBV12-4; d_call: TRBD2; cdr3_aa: CASSLGVSGMSYEQYF; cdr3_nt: TGTGCCAGCAGTTTAGGAGTTAGCGGGATGTCCTACGAGCAGTACTTC